This T cell receptor (beta chain) comes out of a study of blood T cells in healthy people across ages (dated by TCRdb to the mid-2010s). About the study as a whole: Template switching captured roughly one uniquely barcoded TCR beta cDNA molecule per two T cells in model experiments. To track age-related changes in TCR beta repertoire diversity, the study relied on deep sequencing normalized with unique cDNA molecular identifiers. The donors were divided into four age groups: young (average approximately 17 years), middle-aged (about 39), aged (approximately 62) and long-lived (more than 75). To avoid experimental bias, donors of different ages were randomly spread across the sequencing lanes. The study analyzed two additional independent replicas of 1 million unique cDNA reads from the same blood draw for two donors, one aged 18 to 30 and one aged 80 or older. Overall results and qualifications from the work: Because the CMV infection status of the donors was unknown, age-related changes in expanded clonotypes may potentially have been confounded. Total diversity estimates from one million sequenced T cells were considered lower bounds and underestimates. There was a strong correlation between observed TCR beta diversity and the percentage of naive T cells measured by flow cytometry. The long-lived group showed more naive CD4+ T cells, fewer expanded clones and increased TCR diversity than the aged group, suggesting age selection. Conclusive comparison of naive and antigen-experienced compartments was prevented by the profiling of bulk unsorted PBMCs. As age increased, observed TCR beta diversity per million T cells dropped in a roughly linear way, and a significant reduction was already evident by age 40.

Library creation used 5' RACE. Sequencing was performed on an Illumina HiSeq 2500. A second PCR of 7 to 11 cycles was performed with a sample-barcoded 5' primer and a J-beta primer mix. A unique molecular identifier was introduced onto each TCR beta cDNA molecule by a template-switch 5' adaptor carrying 12 random nucleotides. Each sample yielded at least 3 million CDR3-containing paired-end reads. First-strand cDNA was synthesized from all RNA with the Mint cDNA synthesis kit, primed by a TRBC-specific oligonucleotide. After uracil-DNA glycosylase treatment, a first 18-cycle PCR used universal primers M1SS and BC2_uni_R on all cDNA. Regarding the original processing steps: Normalization of each sample was performed by random selection of 1 million high-quality reads, each carrying a distinct molecular identifier. Reads with shared molecular identifiers were discarded instead of being binned into consensus sequences. MiTCR, with a Q25 quality threshold and the strictest error-elimination algorithm, was used for CDR3 identification, clonotype clustering and error correction. A nonparametric unseen species model using Euler transformation provided a lower-bound estimate of total TCR beta diversity. TCRdb trimmed public reads at Q25 via fastp, called clones via MiXCR and kept in-frame beta chains. Rows are unified per CDR3 protein, each entry keeping the most common DNA and genes. What appears here as the V and J calls and clone size reflects TCRdb's work, not the paper's. This sample comprises about 580,000 distinct CDR3 sequences, around 48% of them detected only once. The ten most abundant clones make up around 23% of the sample.

Points on this clonotype: The antigen it recognizes is unknown. Per-base qualities were not stored, and no clone one base away is much larger.

The germline V gene yields SGHTA for CDR1 and FQGNSA for CDR2. V is clipped by 5 bases and J by 9 bases, and the sequence between their germline boundaries is 8 bases long. The CDR3 goes from the cysteine to the phenylalanine over 11 residues. Here the CDR3 DNA is all that survives: 33 bases in frame from base 1. Systemically healthy Caucasian individuals from Russia, 35 to 40 in total and aged about 6 to 100 years, were included as donors. Each donor gave approximately 9.3 milliliters of peripheral blood, collected into EDTA-treated Vacutainer tubes. Ficoll-Paque density-gradient centrifugation was used to isolate PBMCs, with at least 6 million per sample. Total RNA was extracted from PBMCs with Trizol reagent, with at least 6 micrograms obtained per sample. The percentages of naive CD45RAhigh/CD27high T cells were determined by flow cytometry on a PBMC aliquot from every donor.

Sequencing was done on a sample of blood. The V and J segments used are TRBV7-2 and TRBJ2-1; no D gene is confidently identified. This TCR came from an elderly man in good health. The CDR3 amino acid sequence is: CASSIRGEQFF. The DNA sequence reads TGTGCCAGCAGCATCAGAGGTGAGCAGTTCTTC. The variable domain in full, with residues beyond the CDR3 obtained from the reference TRBV7-2 and TRBJ2-1 genes, is GAGVSQSPSNKVTEKGKDVELRCDPISGHTALYWYRQSLGQGLEFLIYFQGNSAPDKSGLPSDRFSAERTGGSVSTLTIQRTQQEDSAVYLCASSIRGEQFFGPGTRLTVL.